These T cell receptor beta chains were read from a single sample in a study of early T cells in non-severe SARS-CoV-2 infection. TCRdb re-called the 5' RACE reads with MiXCR, one entry per CDR3 protein. Of approximately 70,000 distinct CDR3 sequences in the sample, around 5% are singletons; the top ten hold under 8%. The sample was whole blood, taken at baseline. These receptors were taken from an adult who was a healthcare worker with PCR-confirmed SARS-CoV-2 infection or an uninfected control (not recorded which). Each CDR3 is given with its conserved first and last residue. Each record gives: clone size, D gene, J gene, V gene, CDR3 DNA, CDR3 protein. A D gene is named only where the DNA matches it firmly. Some rows have no size entry. The others give once, few or many, or a class for an expanded clone.

- TRBD2 TRBJ2-1 TRBV7-2 TGTGCCAGCAGCTTACTGGGACTAGCGGGAAATGAGCAGTTCTTC CASSLLGLAGNEQFF
- TRBD2 TRBJ2-1 TRBV20-1 TGCAGTGCTCCTCCACTCACTAGCGGGTCGGACAATGAGCAGTTCTTC CSAPPLTSGSDNEQFF
once - TRBJ2-1 TRBV7-9 TGTGCCAGCAGCTTAGGGCGTAGCCCCCCAGGGAATGAGCAGTTCTTC CASSLGRSPPGNEQFF
- - TRBJ2-1 TRBV20-1 TGCAGTGCAGAGACGAACAATGAGCAGTTCTTC CSAETNNEQFF
few - TRBJ1-1 TRBV29-1 TGCAGCGTTGCCACAGGGCTCCACACTGAAGCTTTCTTT CSVATGLHTEAFF
- - TRBJ2-2 TRBV20-1 TGCAGTGCTAGCGGGAGTGGCACCGGGGAGCTGTTTTTT CSASGSGTGELFF
- - TRBJ2-3 TRBV7-2 TGTGCCAGCAGCTGGGTTAGCGGAACAGATACGCAGTATTTT CASSWVSGTDTQYF
many TRBD1 TRBJ1-2 TRBV18 TGTGCCAGCTCACCGACAGGGTACGACTATGGCTACACCTTC CASSPTGYDYGYTF
many - TRBJ2-2 TRBV5-1 TGCGCCAGCAGCCGCGAGGGCTTGCCCGGGGAGCTGTTTTTT CASSREGLPGELFF
- TRBD1 TRBJ2-7 TRBV7-6 TGTGCCAGCACCCCGACAGGGTTGGGGTACGAGCAGTACTTC CASTPTGLGYEQYF
many - TRBJ1-1 TRBV20-1 TGCAGTGCTAGACCTCAAGGGGGCACTGAAGCTTTCTTT CSARPQGGTEAFF
many - TRBJ2-7 TRBV10-2 TGCGCCAGCAGTGAGTCGTTTATTCCCTTACAGCAGTACTTC CASSESFIPLQQYF
- - TRBJ2-7 TRBV7-6 TGTGCCAGCAGCCGCTTACGACAGGACGAGCAGTACTTC CASSRLRQDEQYF
- - TRBJ2-5 TRBV15 TGTGCCACCAGCAGAGAAATAGTGAGTTCGCTGCAAGAGACCCAGTACTTC CATSREIVSSLQETQYF
few TRBD1 TRBJ2-5 TRBV28 TGTGCCAGCAACCAACAGGGGGCGGCGGAGACCCAGTACTTC CASNQQGAAETQYF
many - TRBJ2-5 TRBV7-6 TGTGCCAGCAGCTCCGTCTTTGATGTTCAAGAGACCCAGTACTTC CASSSVFDVQETQYF
many - TRBJ1-1 TRBV20-1 TGCAGTGCTAGAGTTTCGGCGAACACTGAAGCTTTCTTT CSARVSANTEAFF
many TRBD2 TRBJ2-7 TRBV6-6 TGTGCCAGCAGTTACAAGACGCTAGCGGGATCCGCCTACGAGCAGTACTTC CASSYKTLAGSAYEQYF
many - TRBJ2-3 TRBV6-4 TGTGCCAGCAGTGACTCGGGAGCCACAGATACGCAGTATTTT CASSDSGATDTQYF
many TRBD2 TRBJ2-3 TRBV20-1 TGCAGTGCCCTAAAACTAGCGGGAGGGCCGAATACGCAGTATTTT CSALKLAGGPNTQYF
- - TRBJ1-6 TRBV18 TGTGCCAGCTCACCAACGAATTCACCCCTCCACTTT CASSPTNSPLHF
few - TRBJ2-6 TRBV5-1 TGCGCCAGTGGACAGTACTTCTCGTCTGGGGCCAACGTCCTGACTTTC CASGQYFSSGANVLTF
few - TRBJ2-3 TRBV5-1 TGCGCCAGCAGCTCCCGCCACAATGTGGATACGCAGTATTTT CASSSRHNVDTQYF
many - TRBJ1-1 TRBV7-9 TGTGCCAGCAGCTTAGGGGTTGGAGCCCAAGGAGGAGCTTTCTTT CASSLGVGAQGGAFF
many TRBD2 TRBJ2-3 TRBV12-3/TRBV12-4 TGTGCCAGCAGTTTCGGCCTAGCGGGAGGGGCGGATACGCAGTATTTT CASSFGLAGGADTQYF
- - TRBJ2-7 TRBV10-2 TGCGCCAGCCGGGACCCGCCCTACGAGCAGTACTTC CASRDPPYEQYF
few - TRBJ1-1 TRBV7-7 TGTGCCAGCAGCTTAACCAGGGGTAGTGAAGCTTTCTTT CASSLTRGSEAFF
many - TRBJ2-1 TRBV11-3 TGTGCCAGCAGCTTAACGGGTTTCTCCTACAATGAGCAGTTCTTC CASSLTGFSYNEQFF
- - TRBJ2-3 TRBV7-9 TGTGCCAGCAGCTCCTCACCGGGACTCAGCACAGATACGCAGTATTTT CASSSSPGLSTDTQYF
once - TRBJ2-1 TRBV19 TGTGCCAGTAGTATAGTCGCCCGTACCGACAATGAGCAGTTCTTC CASSIVARTDNEQFF
many - TRBJ2-3 TRBV25-1 TGTGCCAACAGTTTTATGGAGGGACGGAACACAGATACGCAGTATTTT CANSFMEGRNTDTQYF
many TRBD2 TRBJ2-3 TRBV13 TGTGCCAGCAGCCGAGGACTAGCGGGAGAAAGAAATACGCAGTATTTT CASSRGLAGERNTQYF
few - TRBJ1-1 TRBV7-9 TGTGCCAGCAGCTTATTCTCACTGGCGCCGAACACTGAAGCTTTCTTT CASSLFSLAPNTEAFF
many - TRBJ1-1 TRBV4-2 TGTGCCAGCAGCCAGCCCCAGGAAGGCAACACTGAAGCTTTCTTT CASSQPQEGNTEAFF
- - TRBJ1-3 TRBV6-5 TGTGCCAGCAGTTCTCCCTGGGAAAACTCTGGAAACACCATATATTTT CASSSPWENSGNTIYF
- TRBD1 TRBJ2-7 TRBV29-1 TGCAGCGTTGAGGACAGGGGCGCCTACGAGCAGTACTTC CSVEDRGAYEQYF
many - TRBJ1-5 TRBV7-6 TGTGCCAGCAGCTTATTGGGACCAAATCAGCCCCAGCATTTT CASSLLGPNQPQHF
- - TRBJ2-5 TRBV29-1 TGCAGCGTAAGCGAAGAGACCCAGTACTTC CSVSEETQYF
few TRBD2 TRBJ2-7 TRBV5-1 TGCGCCAGCAGCTCGAACCTAGCGGGAGCCTCCGAGCAGTACTTC CASSSNLAGASEQYF
- TRBD1 TRBJ2-2 TRBV5-1 TGCGCCAGCAGCTGGACAGGGGGCACCGGGGAGCTGTTTTTT CASSWTGGTGELFF
many TRBD1 TRBJ2-1 TRBV27 TGTGCCAGCAGTTTGGGGACAGGGGGGTCAAATGAGCAGTTCTTC CASSLGTGGSNEQFF
few - TRBJ1-1 TRBV19 TGTGCCAGTAGTCCCAACGGTGAAGCTTTCTTT CASSPNGEAFF
many TRBD2 TRBJ2-7 TRBV20-1 TGCAGTGCCCTCGGACTAGCCCGAAGCTCCTACGAGCAGTACTTC CSALGLARSSYEQYF
few - TRBJ1-1 TRBV20-1 TGCAGTGCCCCGGGACATCCCGACGCTGAAGCTTTCTTT CSAPGHPDAEAFF
many TRBD2 TRBJ2-1 TRBV20-1 TGCAGTGCTAGAGGGACTAGCTTCAGCTCCTACAATGAGCAGTTCTTC CSARGTSFSSYNEQFF
few - TRBJ1-2 TRBV25-1 TGTGCCAGCAGTGAATCAGTAGCAAGTAACTATGGCTACACCTTC CASSESVASNYGYTF
- - TRBJ1-2 TRBV18 TGTGCCAGCTCACCCCCAGGGGAGGCGTATGGCTACACCTTC CASSPPGEAYGYTF
- - TRBJ2-2 TRBV18 TGTGCCAGCTCACCCGAGGACTACCAAAAGAACACCGGGGAGCTGTTTTTT CASSPEDYQKNTGELFF
- TRBD1 TRBJ2-7 TRBV19 TGTGCCAGTAGTATCACCGGGACAGGGGGCAACGAGCAGTACTTC CASSITGTGGNEQYF
many - TRBJ2-3 TRBV18 TGTGCCAGCTCACCAGCCGGGCTTAAGACAGATACGCAGTATTTT CASSPAGLKTDTQYF
many - TRBJ1-2 TRBV27 TGTGCCAGCAGTTCCCTTGGGGCGGGCTATGGCTACACCTTC CASSSLGAGYGYTF